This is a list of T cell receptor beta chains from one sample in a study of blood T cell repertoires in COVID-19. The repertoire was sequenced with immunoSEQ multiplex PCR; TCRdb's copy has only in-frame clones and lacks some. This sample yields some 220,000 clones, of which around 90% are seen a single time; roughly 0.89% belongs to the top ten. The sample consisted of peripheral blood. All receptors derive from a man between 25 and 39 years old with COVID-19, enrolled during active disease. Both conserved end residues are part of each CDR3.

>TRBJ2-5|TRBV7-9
CASSWGTGVQETQYF
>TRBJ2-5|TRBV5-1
CASSLEGRSDGFGETQYF
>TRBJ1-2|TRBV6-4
CASSETQGYGYTF
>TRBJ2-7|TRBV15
CATSRKFTGANEQYF
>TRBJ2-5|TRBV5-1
CASSPTSLQETQYF
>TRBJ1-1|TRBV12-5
CASGKQVLNTEAFF
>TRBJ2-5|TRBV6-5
CASSYGRQETQYF
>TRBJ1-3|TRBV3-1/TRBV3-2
CASSQEPLGNTIYF
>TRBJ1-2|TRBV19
CATRTGLLPNYGYTF
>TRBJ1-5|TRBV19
CATNDRAGGNQPQHF
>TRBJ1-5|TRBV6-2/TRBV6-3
CASRYDSYNQPQHF
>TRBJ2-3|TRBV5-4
CASSLAGEGTQYF
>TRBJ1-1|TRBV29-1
CSVETRQSNTEAFF
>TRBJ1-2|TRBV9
CASSVVTGNYGYTF
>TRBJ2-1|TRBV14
CASSQDPQGAQGNEQFF
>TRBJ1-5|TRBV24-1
CATRVKGGGQGTVQPQHF
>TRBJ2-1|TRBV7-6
CASSLGGGFYNEQFF
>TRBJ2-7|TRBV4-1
CASSRQTSGTVGDEQYF
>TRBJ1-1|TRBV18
CASSLRIPGATEAFF
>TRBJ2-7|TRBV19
CASSIGGATSSYEQYF